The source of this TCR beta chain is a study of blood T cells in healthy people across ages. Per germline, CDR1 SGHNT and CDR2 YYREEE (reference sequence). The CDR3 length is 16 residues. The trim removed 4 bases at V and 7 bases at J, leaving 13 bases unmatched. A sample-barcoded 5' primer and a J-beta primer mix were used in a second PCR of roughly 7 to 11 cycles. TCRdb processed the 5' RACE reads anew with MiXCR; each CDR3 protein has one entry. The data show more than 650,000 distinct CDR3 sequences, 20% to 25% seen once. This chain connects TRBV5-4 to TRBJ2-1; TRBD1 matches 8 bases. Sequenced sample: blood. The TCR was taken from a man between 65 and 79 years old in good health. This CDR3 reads CASSHTSGGIRNEQFF. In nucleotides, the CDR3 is TGTGCCAGCAGCCACACTTCAGGGGGCATCCGTAATGAGCAGTTCTTC.